The entry below gives a single T cell receptor (beta chain) sequence along with its context. The CDR3 is 16 amino acids. The V end was cut by 6 bases, the J end by 2 bases, with 19 bases between. Germline V gives CDR1 LNHDA, CDR2 SQIVND (reference sequence). Authors' analysis steps: Cell counts per sample came from amplifying reference gene primers. Sequencing used immunoSEQ multiplex PCR; TCRdb keeps in-frame clones, though not all of them. Clonal size and the V and J genes are those of that table, whereas D and trimming came from the DNA. The table records roughly 66,000 clones, 75% to 95% of them present only once. These data come from a study of blood T cell repertoires in COVID-19.

The sample comprised peripheral blood. The V call is TRBV19, the J call TRBJ1-2, with D perhaps matching TRBD1 (5 bases). The sequence was collected from a human donor with active COVID-19. The donor label of this sample is uncertain. The CDR3 region is CASRPPKGRGNYGYTF. The CDR3 coding sequence is TGTGCCAGTAGGCCGCCTAAGGGACGGGGGAACTATGGCTACACCTTC. Full variable domain (outside the CDR3, taken from reference TRBV19 and TRBJ1-2): DGGITQSPKYLFRKEGQNVTLSCEQNLNHDAMYWYRQDPGQGLRLIYYSQIVNDFQKGDIAEGYSVSREKKESFPLTVTSAQKNPTAFYLCASRPPKGRGNYGYTFGSGTRLTVV.